This T cell receptor beta chain was sequenced during a study of T cell repertoires in cytomegalovirus infection. This clonotype was seen many times. What it recognizes is unknown. TCRdb recomputed calls from the reads with MiXCR, one row per CDR3 protein. Counted here are about 830,000 distinct CDR3 sequences, about 31% occurring once; the ten biggest clones make up roughly an eighth. CDR1 is SGHVS and CDR2 is FNYEAQ in the germline V gene. The ends were cut back, 5 bases at V and 2 bases at J, with 19 bases in the middle. The CDR3 has 17 amino acids. This specimen was cultured CD8+ T cells from PBMCs, taken from culture after CMV antigen stimulation. The chain recombines TRBV7-6 with TRBJ2-1; D might be TRBD1 (7 bases). This TCR derives from a human donor in good health (CMV status not recorded). Some clones in this sample may be carry-over from other donors' samples. CDR3 sequence reads: CASSALATGLTYNEQFF. DNA of the CDR3: TGTGCCAGCAGCGCCCTAGCGACAGGGTTAACCTACAATGAGCAGTTCTTC.